This T cell receptor beta chain was sequenced during a study of T cell changes during pregnancy in multiple sclerosis. Clones were read by immunoSEQ multiplex PCR, and TCRdb kept only the in-frame ones, dropping some. The table includes over 35,000 clones, about 93% detected once. J gave up 6 bases and V 5 bases, and 8 bases lay outside the gene matches. This CDR3 is 15 amino acids long. From germline, CDR1 is SGHTS and CDR2 YDEGEE. This clonotype originated in a female donor with multiple sclerosis, enrolled in a pregnancy study. This sample comprised CD4+ T cells from peripheral blood mononuclear cells, obtained in the third trimester of pregnancy. The V call is TRBV5-8, the J call TRBJ1-2; 12 positions agree with TRBD1. DNA of the CDR3: TGTGCCAGCAGTAGCCGGGACAGGGGGCCCCATGGCTACACCTTC. Translated: CASSSRDRGPHGYTF.